One sample yielded the 30 T cell receptor beta chains listed below, sequenced in a study of cytotoxic CD8 clonotypes in ibrutinib-treated CLL (dated by TCRdb to the early 2020s). The library relied on the immunoSEQ multiplex PCR assay. TCRdb retrieved this table from immuneACCESS and kept in-frame rearrangements only. Not all clones are present; in checked studies, unresolved V genes account for under half, and no reason is known for the remainder. The sample records 250,000 to 350,000 clones, around 76% of which are singletons. The top ten clonotypes cover roughly 5% of the sample. The time point label, as the study defines it: progressive disease on ibrutinib. The sequencing here drew on PBMCs, taken at disease progression, from a patient treated with ibrutinib. The receptors come from a human donor with chronic lymphocytic leukemia.

A single count supports this clone. Written as DNA, the CDR3 is TGTGCCATTACAGGGGGGACCTACGAGCAGTACTTC. Translation: CAITGGTYEQYF. This chain joins TRBV6-1 and TRBJ2-7; TRBD1 aligns across 8 bases. The trim removed 10 bases at V and 2 bases at J, leaving 4 bases unmatched. From germline, CDR1 is MNHNS and CDR2 SASEGT. CDR3 length equals 12 residues.

The genes are TRBV25-1 and TRBJ1-4; D might be TRBD1 (6 bases). The V gene lost 1 base and the J gene lost 8 bases, with 20 bases spanning the gap. Germline V lookup: CDR1 MGHDK, CDR2 SYGVNS. CDR3 length: 17 amino acids. The CDR3 DNA follows: TGTGCCAGCAGTGAATCCCCCCGCTACAACAGGGAAGAAAAACTGTTTTTT. Its translation is CASSESPRYNREEKLFF.

This clone showed up just once. This chain uses TRBV29-1 with TRBJ2-5; TRBD1 matches 10 bases. The J segment lost 13 bases and the V segment lost 6 bases, leaving 14 bases of the junction unmatched. CDR1 is SQVTM and CDR2 is ANQGSEA in the germline V gene. The CDR3 has 13 amino acids. This CDR3 reads CSVADRGLALLYF. CDR3 coding DNA: TGCAGCGTCGCTGACAGGGGGCTCGCTCTTTTGTACTTC.

This chain uses TRBV5-1 with TRBJ1-1; 10 nucleotides agree with TRBD1. In germline, CDR1 is SGHRS, CDR2 YFSETQ. The CDR3 spans 13 residues. With 5 bases clipped from V and 5 bases from J, the junction kept 3 bases outside the gene matches. The CDR3 loop is CASRGQGKTEAFF. CDR3 in DNA: TGCGCCAGCAGGGGACAGGGGAAGACTGAAGCTTTCTTT.

The V and J genes are TRBV5-1 and TRBJ2-3; 10 bases align to TRBD2. The V gene's germline CDR1 is SGHRS and CDR2 YFSETQ. The length of the CDR3 is 16 residues. The V gene end was trimmed by 1 base and the J gene end by 4 bases; junction bases not matched to a gene: 6. This CDR3 reads CASSLLSGGLSDTQYF. The CDR3 bases are TGCGCCAGCAGCTTGCTTAGCGGGGGGTTGTCAGATACGCAGTATTTT.

The chain employs TRBV2 and TRBJ1-5; maybe TRBD1 (5 bases). Germline-derived CDR1 and CDR2 are SNHLY and FYNNEI. V dropped 6 bases and J dropped 3 bases, with 12 bases sitting between them. The CDR3 is 14 amino acids. CDR3 sequence (DNA): TGTGCCAGCAGCGTGGGACGGATCAATCAGCCCCAGCATTTT. Protein sequence: CASSVGRINQPQHF.

V usage is TRBV2 and J usage is TRBJ1-3; D ambiguous. The CDR3 sequence is 15 residues long. The V gene's germline CDR1 is SNHLY and CDR2 FYNNEI. Trimming took off 7 bases at V and 0 bases at J, with 13 bases between the two ends. The CDR3 loop reads CASKAGSFSGNTIYF. CDR3 DNA sequence: TGTGCCAGCAAGGCGGGGAGTTTCTCTGGAAACACCATATATTTT.

This clone turned up a few times. The CDR3 loop reads CASSQQGAPGELFF. The CDR3 bases are TGCGCCAGCAGCCAACAGGGGGCCCCCGGGGAGCTGTTTTTT. V usage is TRBV5-1 and J usage is TRBJ2-2; TRBD1 aligns across 9 bases. CDR1 is SGHRS, CDR2 YFSETQ, per germline. V shed 4 bases, J shed 6 bases, and the junction held 4 bases outside the gene matches. This CDR3 is built from 14 residues. Full variable domain (rest looked up from reference TRBV5-1 and TRBJ2-2): KAGVTQTPRYLIKTRGQQVTLSCSPISGHRSVSWYQQTPGQGLQFLFEYFSETQRNKGNFPGRFSGRQFSNSRSEMNVSTLELGDSALYLCASSQQGAPGELFFGEGSRLTVL.

This chain links TRBV9 with TRBJ1-4; 7 bases map to TRBD1. V shed 3 bases, J shed 3 bases, and the junction held 5 bases outside the gene matches. The CDR3 totals 15 residues. The germline CDR1 and CDR2 sequences are SGDLS and YYNGEE. CDR3 loop: CASSGGTAPNEKLFF. CDR3 sequence (DNA): TGTGCCAGCAGCGGGGGGACAGCGCCTAATGAAAAACTGTTTTTT.

The genes are TRBV7-2 and TRBJ2-2; the match to TRBD2 covers 8 bases. Germline assignment: CDR1 SGHTA and CDR2 FQGNSA. V lost 5 bases, J lost 6 bases, and 14 bases stayed unmatched. The CDR3 length is 17 residues. This chain's CDR3 is CASSRGLANYRAGELFF. The CDR3 DNA follows: TGTGCCAGCAGCCGCGGACTAGCTAATTACCGGGCCGGGGAGCTGTTTTTT.

This chain joins TRBV5-6 and TRBJ1-2; D gene ambiguous. The V and J ends lost 0 bases and 2 bases respectively, with 5 bases between them. CDR3 length: 13 amino acids. From germline, CDR1 is SGHDT and CDR2 YYEEEE. CDR3 DNA sequence: TGTGCCAGCAGCTTGGACAGAAACTATGGCTACACCTTC. Translating it yields CASSLDRNYGYTF.

The genes are TRBV21-1 and TRBJ1-5. TRBV21-1 is a pseudogene. The CDR3 contains 16 residues. The CDR3 coding sequence is TGTGCCAGCAGCAAAGCTGCACGGAGGGGAAATCAGCCCCAGCATTTT. It is translated as CASSKAARRGNQPQHF.

This clone was seen more than once but under ten times. This rearrangement joins TRBV7-3 to TRBJ2-3; 9 bases map to TRBD2. This CDR3 is 14 amino acids long. V gave up 2 bases and J gave up 6 bases; unmatched junction bases: 3. The germline gives CDR1 SGHTA, CDR2 FQGTGA. This CDR3 reads CASSLHSGSDTQYF. CDR3 in DNA: TGTGCCAGCAGCTTACATAGCGGGAGTGATACGCAGTATTTT.

The chain combines TRBV7-2 with TRBJ2-2; 9 bases map to TRBD2. Looked up from germline, CDR1 is SGHTA and CDR2 is FQGNSA. Unmatched junction bases numbered 6, after V lost 5 bases and J lost 2 bases. The CDR3 is 16 amino acids. CDR3: CASSTDSGSNTGELFF. Written as DNA, the CDR3 is TGTGCCAGCAGCACCGATAGCGGGAGTAACACCGGGGAGCTGTTTTTT.

This chain joins TRBV9 and TRBJ2-7; D ambiguous. The CDR3 covers 13 residues. In germline, CDR1 is SGDLS, CDR2 YYNGEE. V was pared by 0 bases and J by 6 bases, with 10 bases between. The CDR3 reads CASSVDYISEQYF. CDR3 nucleotides: TGTGCCAGCAGCGTAGATTACATAAGCGAGCAGTACTTC. The whole variable domain, filled in from reference TRBV9 and TRBJ2-7, reads DSGVTQTPKHLITATGQRVTLRCSPRSGDLSVYWYQQSLDQGLQFLIQYYNGEERAKGNILERFSAQQFPDLHSELNLSSLELGDSALYFCASSVDYISEQYFGPGTRLTVT.

This clone occurred a few times. This chain connects TRBV5-1 to TRBJ2-1; a possible D gene is TRBD2 (6 bases). CDR1 SGHRS and CDR2 YFSETQ come from the germline V gene. V lost 2 bases to trimming and J lost 7 bases, with 13 bases between them. This CDR3 is built from 14 residues. CDR3 region: CASSLMGGLNEQFF. The CDR3 coding sequence is TGCGCCAGCAGCTTAATGGGAGGTTTAAATGAGCAGTTCTTC.

This chain joins TRBV11-1 and TRBJ1-4, with D hard to call. Trimming cost V 5 bases and J 0 bases, with 10 bases left between them. The CDR3 sequence is 15 residues long. Germline V gives CDR1 SGHAT, CDR2 FQDESV (reference sequence). CDR3 amino acids: CASSQYRSTNEKLFF. The CDR3 region has the DNA TGTGCCAGCAGCCAATACCGCTCAACTAATGAAAAACTGTTTTTT.

The chain carries TRBV6-5 and TRBJ2-7, with D hard to call. V was pared by 5 bases and J by 2 bases, with 10 bases between. The CDR3 contains 13 residues. CDR1 is MNHEY, CDR2 SVGAGI, per germline. Written as DNA, the CDR3 is TGTGCCAGCAGTCGGCGGATCCCCTACGAGCAGTACTTC. Translating it yields CASSRRIPYEQYF.

The V gene is TRBV11-2, the J gene TRBJ1-2; weak D call: TRBD1 (5 bases). Trimming shortened V by 1 base and J by 0 bases, and 15 bases separated the two germline ends. CDR3 length: 17 amino acids. CDR1 and CDR2 from the germline V gene are SGHAT and FQNNGV. CDR3 residues: CASSLASPGTANYGYTF. The DNA for the CDR3 is TGTGCCAGCAGCTTAGCTTCGCCAGGGACTGCTAACTATGGCTACACCTTC.

This clone was observed once. V and J are TRBV29-1 and TRBJ2-2; no clear D. Trimming shortened V by 5 bases and J by 7 bases, and 11 bases separated the two germline ends. The CDR3 contains 12 residues. Germline loops: CDR1 SQVTM, CDR2 ANQGSEA. The CDR3 nucleotides read TGCAGCGTTCTAGACTCTCTCGGGGAGCTGTTTTTT. The encoded protein is CSVLDSLGELFF.

The chain employs TRBV23-1 and TRBJ2-7; 8 bases match TRBD2. TRBV23-1 is noted as an ORF with a role that remains uncertain. V dropped 6 bases and J dropped 2; count of bases not matched to a gene: 3. The CDR3 spans 13 residues. The CDR3 sequence is CASRSGGPYEQYF. The CDR3 DNA is TGCGCCAGCAGGAGCGGGGGACCCTACGAGCAGTACTTC.

With regard to this clone: The sample contains more than one DNA sequence encoding this CDR3. This chain joins TRBV6-5 and TRBJ2-3; D uncertain. The CDR3 extends over 11 amino acids. Looked up from germline, CDR1 is MNHEY and CDR2 is SVGAGI. The V gene lost 5 bases and the J gene lost 2 bases, with 2 bases spanning the gap. The CDR3 spells CASSNTDTQYF. The CDR3 DNA is TGTGCCAGCAGTAACACAGATACGCAGTATTTT.

This rearrangement joins TRBV7-3 to TRBJ2-2; a possible D gene is TRBD2 (6 bases). Germline CDR1 and CDR2: SGHTA and FQGTGA. Trimming took off 5 bases at V and 8 bases at J, with 21 bases between the two ends. The CDR3 extends over 16 amino acids. CDR3 residues: CASSPLRIGGGGELFF. CDR3 nucleotide sequence: TGTGCCAGCAGCCCTTTGCGGATTGGGGGAGGTGGGGAGCTGTTTTTT.

The rearrangement links TRBV29-1 to TRBJ1-2; 7 bases line up with TRBD1. Trimming cost V 8 bases and J 4 bases; bases outside gene matches: 10. The germline CDR1 and CDR2 sequences are SQVTM and ANQGSEA. This CDR3 spans 13 amino acids. The DNA for the CDR3 is TGCAGCTTTTCTTACAGGGGTAGCTATGGCTACACCTTC. It codes for CSFSYRGSYGYTF.

This clone was observed once. The genes are TRBV6-1 and TRBJ2-5; the D is unclear. V lost 0 bases and J lost 2, with 1 base in between. Germline lookup yields CDR1 MNHNS and CDR2 SASEGT. This CDR3 has 12 residues. CDR3 loop: CASSEAQETQYF. The DNA for the CDR3 is TGTGCCAGCAGTGAAGCACAAGAGACCCAGTACTTC.

The chain couples TRBV5-1 to TRBJ1-2; TRBD1 might be the D (6 bases). Germline CDR1 is SGHRS and CDR2 is YFSETQ. The CDR3 runs to 14 residues. With 4 bases removed from V and 7 bases from J, the gap between germline ends came to 17 bases. The CDR3 nucleotides are TGCGCCAGCAGCATTCTGGACAGTAGTGTTGGCTACACCTTC. Protein: CASSILDSSVGYTF.

This clone was observed a handful of times. This rearrangement joins TRBV27 to TRBJ1-2; D perhaps matches TRBD1 (5 bases). CDR3 length equals 14 residues. Germline-derived CDR1 and CDR2 are MNHEY and SMNVEV (reference sequence). Trimming stripped 0 bases from V and 6 bases from J, with 11 bases between. In DNA form, the CDR3 reads TGTGCCAGCAGTTTATCGGCAGGGTCGGATGGCTACACCTTC. This codes for CASSLSAGSDGYTF.

The CDR3 nucleotides are TGCGCCAGCGGCAGGGGGGAGAACACTGAAGCTTTCTTT. Its protein product is CASGRGENTEAFF. The rearrangement uses TRBV10-2 and TRBJ1-1; 7 bases fit TRBD1. The CDR3 totals 13 residues. Per germline, CDR1 WSHSY and CDR2 SAAADI. J was trimmed by 1 base and V by 8 bases; bases with no gene match: 4.

The rearrangement joins TRBV29-1 to TRBJ2-3; no clear D gene. CDR3 length: 12 residues. V gave up 4 bases and J gave up 3 bases, with 8 bases separating them. The germline CDR1 and CDR2 sequences are SQVTM and ANQGSEA. CDR3 protein: CSVAFPTDTQYF. CDR3 DNA: TGCAGCGTTGCTTTCCCTACAGATACGCAGTATTTT.

The V and J genes are TRBV6-6 and TRBJ1-5, with D maybe TRBD1 (5 bases). This CDR3 contains 12 residues. Germline values: CDR1 MNHNY, CDR2 SVGAGI (reference sequence). V dropped 7 bases and J dropped 3 bases, with 7 bases sitting between them. CDR3 residues: CASTGTNQPQHF. DNA for the CDR3: TGTGCCAGCACCGGGACCAATCAGCCCCAGCATTTT.